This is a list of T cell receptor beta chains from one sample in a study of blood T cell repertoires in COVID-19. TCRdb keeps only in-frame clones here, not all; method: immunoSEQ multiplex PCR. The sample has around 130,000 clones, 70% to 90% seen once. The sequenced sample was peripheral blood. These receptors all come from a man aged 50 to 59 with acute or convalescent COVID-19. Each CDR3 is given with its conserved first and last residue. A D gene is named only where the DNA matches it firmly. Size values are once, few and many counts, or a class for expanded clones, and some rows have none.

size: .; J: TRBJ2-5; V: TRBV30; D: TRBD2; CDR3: CAWSGTGGETQYF; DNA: TGTGCCTGGAGTGGGACCGGGGGGGAGACCCAGTACTTC
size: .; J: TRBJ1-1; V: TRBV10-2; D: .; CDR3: CASSEDIVAFF; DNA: TGCGCCAGCAGTGAGGACATCGTGGCTTTCTTT
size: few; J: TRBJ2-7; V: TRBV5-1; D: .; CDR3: CASSFTGITPYEQYF; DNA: TGCGCCAGCAGCTTCACAGGGATAACTCCCTACGAGCAGTACTTC
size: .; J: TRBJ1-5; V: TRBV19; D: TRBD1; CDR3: CASSTHQGQENQPQHF; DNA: TGTGCCAGTAGTACACACCAGGGACAGGAGAATCAGCCCCAGCATTTT
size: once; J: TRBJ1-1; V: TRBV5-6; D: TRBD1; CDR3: CASSHRGQGGTEAFF; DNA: TGTGCCAGCAGCCACAGAGGACAGGGTGGGACTGAAGCTTTCTTT
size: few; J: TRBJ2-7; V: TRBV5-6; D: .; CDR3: CASSLEGGFYEQYF; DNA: TGTGCCAGCAGCTTGGAAGGGGGATTCTACGAGCAGTACTTC
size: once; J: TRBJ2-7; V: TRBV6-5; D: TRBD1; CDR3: CASSYPGQGSREQYF; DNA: TGTGCCAGCAGTTACCCGGGACAGGGGTCGAGAGAGCAGTACTTC
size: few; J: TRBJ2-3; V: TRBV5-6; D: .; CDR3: CASSPGGGGDTQYF; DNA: TGTGCCAGCAGCCCTGGTGGGGGAGGAGATACGCAGTATTTT
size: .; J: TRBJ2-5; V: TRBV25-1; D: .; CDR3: CASTSQSGRGQETQYF; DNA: TGTGCCAGCACCTCCCAAAGCGGGCGGGGCCAAGAGACCCAGTACTTC
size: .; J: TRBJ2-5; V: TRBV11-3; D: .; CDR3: CASSLVGSQETQYF; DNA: TGTGCCAGCAGCTTAGTGGGCAGTCAAGAGACCCAGTACTTC
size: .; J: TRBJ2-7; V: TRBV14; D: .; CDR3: CASSLSLYEQYF; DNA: TGTGCCAGCAGCCTAAGCCTTTACGAGCAGTACTTC
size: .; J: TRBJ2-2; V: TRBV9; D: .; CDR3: CASSVDGRGTGELFF; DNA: TGTGCCAGCAGCGTAGATGGCAGGGGTACCGGGGAGCTGTTTTTT
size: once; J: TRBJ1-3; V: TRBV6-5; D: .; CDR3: CASSYGLSSGNTIYF; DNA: TGTGCCAGCAGTTACGGACTGTCCTCTGGAAACACCATATATTTT
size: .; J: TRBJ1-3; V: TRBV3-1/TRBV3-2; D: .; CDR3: CASSQGERNTIYF; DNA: TGTGCCAGCAGCCAAGGTGAGCGGAACACCATATATTTT
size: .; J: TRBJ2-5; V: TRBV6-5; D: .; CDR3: CASRINWARQETQYF; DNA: TGTGCCAGCAGGATTAATTGGGCACGTCAAGAGACCCAGTACTTC
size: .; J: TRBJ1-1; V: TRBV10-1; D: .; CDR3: CASSELIDTEAFF; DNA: TGCGCCAGCAGTGAGCTGATAGACACTGAAGCTTTCTTT
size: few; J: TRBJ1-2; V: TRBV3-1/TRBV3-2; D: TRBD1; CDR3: CASSHTTGNYGYTF; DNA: TGTGCCAGCAGCCACACGACAGGGAACTATGGCTACACCTTC